This T cell receptor beta chain was observed in a study of patients and donors after allogeneic stem cell transplantation. MiXCR was run by TCRdb on the RT-PCR reads, yielding one entry per CDR3 protein. This sample carries 150,000 to 250,000 distinct CDR3 sequences, 41% of them seen once, and the ten largest clones take approximately 30%. The sample taken for sequencing was blood, either unsorted or a sorted T cell fraction (not recorded which). This receptor was obtained from a human donor who was either an allogeneic HSCT recipient or a stem cell or donor lymphocyte infusion donor (not recorded which). It is not recorded whose cells these are; they may come from a transplant donor.

The CDR3 sequence is CSGADSNYGYTF. CDR3 sequence (DNA): TGCAGCGGGGCTGACTCTAACTATGGCTACACCTTC. This rearrangement joins TRBV29-1 to TRBJ1-2, with D uncertain. The CDR3 runs to 12 residues. The germline gives CDR1 SQVTM, CDR2 ANQGSEA. V was cut by 7 bases and J by 0 bases, with 9 bases left in between.